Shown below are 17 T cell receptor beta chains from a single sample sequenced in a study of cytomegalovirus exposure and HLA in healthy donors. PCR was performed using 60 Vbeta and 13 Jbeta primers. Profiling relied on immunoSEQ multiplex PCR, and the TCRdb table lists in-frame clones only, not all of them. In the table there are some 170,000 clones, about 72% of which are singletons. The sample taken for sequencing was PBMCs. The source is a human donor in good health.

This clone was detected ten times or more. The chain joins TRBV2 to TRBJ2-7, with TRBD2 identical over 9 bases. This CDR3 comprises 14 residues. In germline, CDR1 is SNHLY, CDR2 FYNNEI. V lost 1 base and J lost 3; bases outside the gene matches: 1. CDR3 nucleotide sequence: TGTGCCAGCAGTGAAGATAGCGGGGGCTACGAGCAGTACTTC. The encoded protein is CASSEDSGGYEQYF.

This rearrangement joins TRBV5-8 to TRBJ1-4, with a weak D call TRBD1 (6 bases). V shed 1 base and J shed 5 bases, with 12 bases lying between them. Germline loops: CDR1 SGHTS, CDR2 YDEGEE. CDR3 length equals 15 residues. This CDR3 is CASSLRGGANEKLFF. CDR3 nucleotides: TGTGCCAGCAGCTTGAGGGGGGGGGCGAATGAAAAACTGTTTTTT.

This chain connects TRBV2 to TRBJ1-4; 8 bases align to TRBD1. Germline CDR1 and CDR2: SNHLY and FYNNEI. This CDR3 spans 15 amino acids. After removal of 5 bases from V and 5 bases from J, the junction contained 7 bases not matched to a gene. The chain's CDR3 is CASSRTGGRNEKLFF. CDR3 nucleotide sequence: TGTGCCAGCAGTCGTACAGGGGGAAGGAATGAAAAACTGTTTTTT.

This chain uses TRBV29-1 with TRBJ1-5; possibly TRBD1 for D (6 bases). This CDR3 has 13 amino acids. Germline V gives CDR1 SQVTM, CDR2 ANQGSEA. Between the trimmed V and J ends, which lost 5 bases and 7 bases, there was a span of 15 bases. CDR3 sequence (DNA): TGCAGCGTTCTGGGGGCAATAGGGCAGCCCCAGCATTTT. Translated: CSVLGAIGQPQHF.

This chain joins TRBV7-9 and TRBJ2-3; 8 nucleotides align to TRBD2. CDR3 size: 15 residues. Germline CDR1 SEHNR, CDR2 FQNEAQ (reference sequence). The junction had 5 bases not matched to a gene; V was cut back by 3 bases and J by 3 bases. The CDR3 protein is CASSFSGDATDTQYF. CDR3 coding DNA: TGTGCCAGCAGCTTTAGCGGGGATGCAACAGATACGCAGTATTTT.

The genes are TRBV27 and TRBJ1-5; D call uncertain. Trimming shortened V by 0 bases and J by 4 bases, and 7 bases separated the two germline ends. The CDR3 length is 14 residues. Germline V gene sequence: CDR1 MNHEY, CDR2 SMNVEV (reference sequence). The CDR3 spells CASSLSGRNQPQHF. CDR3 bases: TGTGCCAGCAGTTTATCAGGGAGGAATCAGCCCCAGCATTTT.

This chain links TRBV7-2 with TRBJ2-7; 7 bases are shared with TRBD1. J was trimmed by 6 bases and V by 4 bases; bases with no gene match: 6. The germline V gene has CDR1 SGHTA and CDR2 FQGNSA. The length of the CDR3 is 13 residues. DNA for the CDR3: TGTGCCAGCAGCTCCGGGGCAGGGGGCGAGCAGTACTTC. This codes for CASSSGAGGEQYF.

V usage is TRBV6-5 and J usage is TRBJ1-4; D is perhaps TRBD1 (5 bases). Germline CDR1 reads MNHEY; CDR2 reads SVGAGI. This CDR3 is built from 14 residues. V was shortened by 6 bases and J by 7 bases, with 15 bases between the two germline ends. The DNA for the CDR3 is TGTGCCAGCAGACCCACAGGAGGGAGTGAAAAACTGTTTTTT. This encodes CASRPTGGSEKLFF.

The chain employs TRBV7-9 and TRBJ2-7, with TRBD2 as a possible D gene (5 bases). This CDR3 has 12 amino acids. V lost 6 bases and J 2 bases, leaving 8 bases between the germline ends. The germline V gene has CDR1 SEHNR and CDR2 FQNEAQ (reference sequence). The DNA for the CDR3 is TGTGCCAGCAGGGAGGTCACCTACGAGCAGTACTTC. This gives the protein CASREVTYEQYF.

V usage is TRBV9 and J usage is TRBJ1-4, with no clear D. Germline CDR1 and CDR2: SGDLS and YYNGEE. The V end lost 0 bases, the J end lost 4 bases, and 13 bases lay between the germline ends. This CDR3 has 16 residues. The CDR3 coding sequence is TGTGCCAGCAGCGTAGGGAGCGGCGCGGGTAATGAAAAACTGTTTTTT. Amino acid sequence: CASSVGSGAGNEKLFF.

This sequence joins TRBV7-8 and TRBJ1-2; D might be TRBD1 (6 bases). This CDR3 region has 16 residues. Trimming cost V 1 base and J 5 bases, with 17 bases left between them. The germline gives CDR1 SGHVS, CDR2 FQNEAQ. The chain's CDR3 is CASSLVIGTGSYGYTF. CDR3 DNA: TGTGCCAGCAGCTTAGTCATCGGAACAGGGAGTTATGGCTACACCTTC.

The CDR3 bases are TGTGCCAGCAGCTTAGAAAGTCTTGTCGGGACAGGGGGCCTGGGCTACACCTTC. It translates to CASSLESLVGTGGLGYTF. V gene TRBV7-2 combines with J gene TRBJ1-2; 12 bases fit TRBD1. The germline V gene has CDR1 SGHTA and CDR2 FQGNSA. This CDR3 is 18 amino acids long. Trimming cost V 1 base and J 8 bases; bases outside gene matches: 14.

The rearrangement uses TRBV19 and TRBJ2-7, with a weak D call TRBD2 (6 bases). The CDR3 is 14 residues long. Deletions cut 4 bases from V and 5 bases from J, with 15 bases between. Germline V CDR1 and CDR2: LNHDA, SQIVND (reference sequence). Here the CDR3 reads CASSTSGPGNEQYF. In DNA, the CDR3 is TGTGCCAGTAGTACGAGCGGGCCGGGGAACGAGCAGTACTTC.

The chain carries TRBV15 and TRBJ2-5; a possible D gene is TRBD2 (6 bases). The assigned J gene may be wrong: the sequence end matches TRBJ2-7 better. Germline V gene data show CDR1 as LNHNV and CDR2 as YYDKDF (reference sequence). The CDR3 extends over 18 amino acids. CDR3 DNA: TGTGCCACCAGCAGAGATGTCTCTGGGGGGAATTCGGTTTACGAGCAGTACTTC. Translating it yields CATSRDVSGGNSVYEQYF.

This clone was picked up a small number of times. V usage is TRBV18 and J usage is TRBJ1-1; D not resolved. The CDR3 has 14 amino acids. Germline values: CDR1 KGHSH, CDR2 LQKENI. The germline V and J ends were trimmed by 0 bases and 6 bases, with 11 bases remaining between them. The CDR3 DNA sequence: TGTGCCAGCTCACCACCAATAGGGAGCTCTGAAGCTTTCTTT. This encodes CASSPPIGSSEAFF.

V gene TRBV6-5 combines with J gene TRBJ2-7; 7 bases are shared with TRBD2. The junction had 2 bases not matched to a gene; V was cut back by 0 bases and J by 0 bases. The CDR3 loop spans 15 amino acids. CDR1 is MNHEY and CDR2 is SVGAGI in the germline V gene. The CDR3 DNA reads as TGTGCCAGCAGTTACTCGGGGGGGAGCTCCTACGAGCAGTACTTC. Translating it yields CASSYSGGSSYEQYF.

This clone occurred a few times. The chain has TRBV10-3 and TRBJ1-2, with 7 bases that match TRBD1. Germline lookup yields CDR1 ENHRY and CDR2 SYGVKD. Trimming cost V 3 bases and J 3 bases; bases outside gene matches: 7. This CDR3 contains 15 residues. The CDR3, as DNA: TGTGCCATCAGTGAAGGAGGGGGCGCGGACTATGGCTACACCTTC. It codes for CAISEGGGADYGYTF.